Shown below are 26 T cell receptor beta chains from a single sample sequenced in a study of cytomegalovirus exposure and HLA in healthy donors. PCR employed 60 Vbeta and 13 Jbeta primers. The method was immunoSEQ multiplex PCR; TCRdb's version includes in-frame clones alone and lacks a portion of them. Among roughly 150,000 clones listed, 75% were seen once. The sequenced sample consisted of PBMCs. The origin of the receptors is a man between 18 and 29 years old in good health and CMV-seropositive.

This CDR3 is CASRPSGRGTGELFF. The CDR3 bases are TGTGCCAGCAGACCCAGCGGCAGGGGGACCGGGGAGCTGTTTTTT. The chain couples TRBV28 to TRBJ2-2, with 7 bases fitting TRBD1. After removal of 6 bases from V and 5 bases from J, the junction contained 9 bases not matched to a gene. Germline V gene data show CDR1 as MDHEN and CDR2 as SYDVKM. There are 15 residues in the CDR3.

The chain recombines TRBV4-1 with TRBJ2-1; the match to TRBD2 covers 9 bases. Germline CDR1 MGHRA, CDR2 YSYEKL. Trimming cost V 1 base and J 3 bases; bases outside gene matches: 4. The CDR3 has 16 residues. CDR3: CASSQALAGDYNEQFF. The CDR3 DNA reads as TGCGCCAGCAGCCAAGCATTAGCGGGGGACTACAATGAGCAGTTCTTC.

This clone showed up just a few times. V and J are TRBV7-2 and TRBJ2-7; TRBD1 matches at 7 bases. The germline gives CDR1 SGHTA, CDR2 FQGNSA. The CDR3 sequence is 15 residues long. V gave up 5 bases and J gave up 2 bases; unmatched junction bases: 9. CDR3 amino acids: CASSLDRVFTYEQYF. The CDR3 DNA sequence: TGTGCCAGCAGCCTCGACAGGGTGTTCACCTACGAGCAGTACTTC.

CDR3 in amino acids: CASSPRQSLTEAFF. In DNA form, the CDR3 reads TGTGCCAGCAGTCCCCGACAGAGCCTCACTGAAGCTTTCTTT. This sequence joins TRBV7-9 and TRBJ1-1; D perhaps matches TRBD1 (5 bases). This CDR3 spans 14 amino acids. Germline V gene sequence: CDR1 SEHNR, CDR2 FQNEAQ (reference sequence). The ends were cut back, 6 bases at V and 4 bases at J, with 15 bases in the middle.

V and J are TRBV27 and TRBJ1-2; the match to TRBD1 covers 12 bases. Germline CDR1 and CDR2: MNHEY and SMNVEV (reference sequence). Germline trimming cut 5 bases from V and 7 bases from J; bases unmatched to any gene: 5. CDR3 length equals 14 residues. The CDR3 nucleotides are TGTGCCAGCAGTACCGGGACAGGGGGCTCTGGCTACACCTTC. Protein product: CASSTGTGGSGYTF.

The genes are TRBV6-5 and TRBJ1-5; 7 nucleotides agree with TRBD1. Germline V gene lookup returns CDR1 MNHEY and CDR2 SVGAGI. The CDR3 length is 16 residues. Trimming at V came to 4 bases and at J to 5 bases, leaving 11 bases not matched to a gene. CDR3 sequence reads: CASSFHRTGWDQPQHF. DNA for the CDR3: TGTGCCAGCAGTTTCCATCGGACAGGTTGGGATCAGCCCCAGCATTTT.

This clone was seen a few times. This chain links TRBV7-3 with TRBJ1-3; maybe TRBD1 (6 bases). Germline loops: CDR1 SGHTA, CDR2 FQGTGA. The V gene lost 4 bases and the J gene lost 0 bases, with 13 bases spanning the gap. The CDR3 totals 16 residues. CDR3 in amino acids: CASSSDGTTSGNTIYF. In DNA, the CDR3 is TGTGCCAGCAGCTCCGACGGGACAACCTCTGGAAACACCATATATTTT.

The V gene is TRBV28, the J gene TRBJ2-3, with D perhaps matching TRBD2 (6 bases). Germline CDR1 is MDHEN and CDR2 is SYDVKM. V was clipped by 6 bases and J by 8 bases, with 9 bases between them. There are 11 residues in the CDR3. In DNA, the CDR3 is TGTGCCAGCAGCTTGGGGGGTACGCAGTATTTT. Protein product: CASSLGGTQYF.

The rearrangement uses TRBV29-1 and TRBJ2-1, with 11 bases aligning to TRBD2. Germline CDR1 is SQVTM and CDR2 is ANQGSEA. This CDR3 region has 14 residues. J lost 5 bases, V lost 6 bases, and 6 bases had no gene match. This CDR3 is CSVKKGLADNEQFF. CDR3 in DNA: TGCAGCGTGAAGAAGGGACTAGCGGACAATGAGCAGTTCTTC.

The CDR3 DNA reads TGTGCCAGCAGCTCCCCTCAGGGAGGCTATGGCTACACCTTC. It yields the protein CASSSPQGGYGYTF. This chain uses TRBV7-9 with TRBJ1-2; D perhaps matches TRBD1 (5 bases). Trimming pared 4 bases from V and 4 bases from J, leaving 13 bases between. The germline gives CDR1 SEHNR, CDR2 FQNEAQ (reference sequence). The CDR3 consists of 14 residues.

V is TRBV23-1 and J is TRBJ2-3; TRBD1 aligns across 9 bases. TRBV23-1 is an open reading frame whose function is uncertain. This CDR3 is built from 14 residues. Losses at the gene ends were 0 bases for V and 10 bases for J; bases not matched to a gene: 5. The CDR3 nucleotides are TGCGCCAGCAGTCAATCGAACAGGGGGCAATCGCAGTATTTT. This codes for CASSQSNRGQSQYF.

V and J are TRBV7-9 and TRBJ2-7, with a possible D match to TRBD2 (6 bases). The CDR3 is made up of 12 amino acids. The V gene's germline CDR1 is SEHNR and CDR2 FQNEAQ (reference sequence). V lost 4 bases, J lost 2 bases, and 6 bases lay in between. The chain's CDR3 is CASSWGAYEQYF. The CDR3, as DNA: TGTGCCAGCAGCTGGGGGGCCTACGAGCAGTACTTC.

V and J are TRBV7-9 and TRBJ2-7; 8 bases align to TRBD2. The CDR3 is made up of 15 amino acids. V lost 5 bases, J lost 6 bases, and 12 bases stayed unmatched. Germline values: CDR1 SEHNR, CDR2 FQNEAQ (reference sequence). CDR3 amino acids: CASSPIAGRVPEQYF. DNA for the CDR3: TGTGCCAGCAGCCCGATAGCGGGAAGGGTTCCCGAGCAGTACTTC.

The V and J genes are TRBV7-8 and TRBJ2-1, with 7 bases matching TRBD1. Germline V lookup: CDR1 SGHVS, CDR2 FQNEAQ. This CDR3 contains 14 residues. V lost 3 bases and J lost 7; bases outside the gene matches: 6. CDR3 nucleotides: TGTGCCAGCAGCTTCTCAGGGGGAATGAATGAGCAGTTCTTC. Translating gives CASSFSGGMNEQFF. The full variable domain, in which reference TRBV7-8 and TRBJ2-1 provide the parts outside the CDR3, is GAGVSQSPRYKVAKRGQDVALRCDPISGHVSLFWYQQALGQGPEFLTYFQNEAQLDKSGLPSDRFFAERPEGSVSTLKIQRTQQEDSAVYLCASSFSGGMNEQFFGPGTRLTVL.

The J gene is TRBJ2-5, the V gene TRBV5-1; D is ambiguous. The J call may be mistaken, given a closer DNA end match to TRBJ2-7. This CDR3 has 17 residues. CDR1 is SGHRS and CDR2 is YFSETQ in the germline V gene. The CDR3 DNA is TGCGCCAGCAGCGCCGTTGCCAAACGTGGAAACTACTACGAGCAGTACTTC. The encoded protein is CASSAVAKRGNYYEQYF.

The chain recombines TRBV4-2 with TRBJ2-1; 7 bases align to TRBD2. The length of the CDR3 is 15 residues. With 4 bases clipped from V and 3 bases from J, the junction kept 6 bases outside the gene matches. Germline V lookup: CDR1 LGHNA, CDR2 YNFKEQ. The CDR3 coding sequence is TGTGCCAGCAGCCGGGAGACTAGCCTCTACAATGAGCAGTTCTTC. Translation gives CASSRETSLYNEQFF.

This chain connects TRBV4-1 to TRBJ2-3; TRBD2 agrees at 9 bases. Germline loops: CDR1 MGHRA, CDR2 YSYEKL. The CDR3 is made up of 15 amino acids. The junction had 9 bases not matched to a gene; V was cut back by 8 bases and J by 3 bases. The CDR3 DNA follows: TGCGCCAGCTCCCCCCTAGCGGGAACTACAGATACGCAGTATTTT. It codes for CASSPLAGTTDTQYF.

This clone was recorded a few times. The J gene is TRBJ2-5, the V gene TRBV29-1, with TRBD2 identical over 7 bases. CDR1 is SQVTM, CDR2 ANQGSEA, per germline. This CDR3 has 11 residues. The V segment lost 5 bases and the J segment 4 bases; nucleotides outside the gene matches: 1. CDR3 in amino acids: CSVSSGETQYF. The CDR3 nucleotides read TGCAGCGTTTCTAGCGGAGAGACCCAGTACTTC. Complete variable domain (other parts from reference TRBV29-1 and TRBJ2-5): SAVISQKPSRDICQRGTSLTIQCQVDSQVTMMFWYRQQPGQSLTLIATANQGSEATYESGFVIDKFPISRPNLTFSTLTVSNMSPEDSSIYLCSVSSGETQYFGPGTRLLVL.

The J gene is TRBJ2-5, the V gene TRBV7-8, with 9 bases identical to TRBD2. Germline CDR1 reads SGHVS; CDR2 reads FQNEAQ. V gave up 8 bases and J gave up 1 base; unmatched junction bases: 11. The CDR3 is 16 residues long. In DNA, the CDR3 is TGTGCCAGCGGCTACAATAGCGGGAGCGTCCAAGAGACCCAGTACTTC. This translates into CASGYNSGSVQETQYF.

There are a few counts of this clone. This sequence joins TRBV7-2 and TRBJ2-7; 11 bases map to TRBD2. This CDR3 contains 15 residues. V lost 5 bases, J lost 0 bases, and 3 bases stayed unmatched. Germline V gene lookup returns CDR1 SGHTA and CDR2 FQGNSA. In DNA form, the CDR3 reads TGTGCCAGCAGCATTACTAGCGGGAGCTCCTACGAGCAGTACTTC. It codes for CASSITSGSSYEQYF.

This sequence joins TRBV28 and TRBJ2-4; 7 bases agree with TRBD1. Trimming took 2 bases from V and 3 from J; bases not matched to a gene: 7. This CDR3 comprises 16 residues. CDR1 is MDHEN and CDR2 is SYDVKM in the germline V gene. The CDR3 nucleotides are TGTGCCAGCAGTTTACGACAGGGAGTAGGCAAAAACATTCAGTACTTC. It codes for CASSLRQGVGKNIQYF.

This sequence joins TRBV6-1 and TRBJ1-1; possible D gene TRBD1, 6 bases. Trimming left V 4 bases short and J 6 bases short, with 18 bases between. The CDR3 runs 15 residues. Germline values: CDR1 MNHNS, CDR2 SASEGT. CDR3 nucleotides: TGTGCCAGCAGTGGGATAACAGGGACCGGGGCTGAAGCTTTCTTT. This encodes CASSGITGTGAEAFF.

V usage is TRBV15 and J usage is TRBJ1-3, with D maybe TRBD1 (6 bases). The CDR3 runs to 15 residues. V was trimmed by 7 bases and J by 0 bases, leaving 13 bases between them. Germline V gene lookup returns CDR1 LNHNV and CDR2 YYDKDF (reference sequence). This CDR3 reads CATISDRRSGNTIYF. The CDR3 DNA reads TGTGCCACCATATCTGACAGGCGCTCTGGAAACACCATATATTTT.

This chain connects TRBV10-3 to TRBJ2-5, with TRBD2 matching over 7 bases. Looked up from germline, CDR1 is ENHRY and CDR2 is SYGVKD. The CDR3 totals 13 residues. J gave up 5 bases and V 8 bases, and 8 bases lay outside the gene matches. The CDR3 is CAIGAGASETQYF. The DNA of the CDR3 is TGTGCCATCGGGGCGGGAGCTTCGGAGACCCAGTACTTC.

The J gene is TRBJ2-7, the V gene TRBV28; 8 nucleotides match TRBD2. The CDR3 loop spans 13 amino acids. Germline trimming cut 6 bases from V and 6 bases from J; bases unmatched to any gene: 7. Germline-derived CDR1 and CDR2 are MDHEN and SYDVKM. In DNA, the CDR3 is TGTGCCAGCAGGGTTAGCGGGACGGGCGAGCAGTACTTC. It specifies CASRVSGTGEQYF.

V and J are TRBV5-3 and TRBJ2-5, with D maybe TRBD2 (6 bases). TRBV5-3 is reported as an ORF; its role is uncertain. The ends were cut back, 5 bases at V and 9 bases at J, with 17 bases in the middle. The CDR3 runs 13 residues. CDR3 nucleotide sequence: TGTGCCAGAAGGGAGAGGGCGGGATACCCCCAGTACTTC. Its translation is CARRERAGYPQYF.